This T cell receptor beta chain stems from a study of blood T cell repertoires in COVID-19. This table comes from immunoSEQ multiplex PCR, and its TCRdb copy is limited to in-frame clones, with some not included. There are roughly 50,000 clones in the sample; roughly nine tenths occur only once, and around 18% lies in the top ten. The CDR3 runs to 15 residues. The V gene's germline CDR1 is SEHNR and CDR2 FQNEAQ (reference sequence). As concerns this clone: The germline gene is not matched at one end of the junction; a read error may be the cause.

This sequence originates from a human donor in a cohort sampled during active COVID-19. The chain couples TRBV7-9 to TRBJ2-2; no clear D gene. The sequenced material came from peripheral blood. This CDR3 reads CASSLEASNPGELFF. The CDR3 nucleotides read TGTGCCAGCAGCTTAGAAGCGTCGAACCCCGGGGAGCTGTTTTTT.